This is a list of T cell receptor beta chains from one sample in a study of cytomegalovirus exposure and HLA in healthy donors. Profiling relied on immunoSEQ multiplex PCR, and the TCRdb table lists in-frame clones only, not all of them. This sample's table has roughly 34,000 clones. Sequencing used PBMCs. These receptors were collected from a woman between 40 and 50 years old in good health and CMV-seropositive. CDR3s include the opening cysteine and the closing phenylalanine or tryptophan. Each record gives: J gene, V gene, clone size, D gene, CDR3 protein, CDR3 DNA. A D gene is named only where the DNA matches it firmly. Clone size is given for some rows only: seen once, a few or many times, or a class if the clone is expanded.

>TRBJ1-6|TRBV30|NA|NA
CASEGRGARNSPLHF
TGTGCCTCCGAGGGTCGGGGGGCCCGGAATTCACCCCTCCACTTT
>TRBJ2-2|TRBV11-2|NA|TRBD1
CASSLTGTDTGELFF
TGTGCCAGCAGCCTAACCGGGACAGACACCGGGGAGCTGTTTTTT
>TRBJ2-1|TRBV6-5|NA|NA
CASSYSTQGVGNEQFF
TGTGCCAGCAGTTACTCGACCCAGGGTGTAGGCAATGAGCAGTTCTTC
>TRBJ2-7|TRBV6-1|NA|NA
CASSVGGSYEQYF
TGTGCCAGCAGTGTGGGGGGTTCCTACGAGCAGTACTTC
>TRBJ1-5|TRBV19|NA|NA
CASSKTLTHRDQPQHF
TGTGCCAGTAGCAAAACCCTGACCCACCGGGATCAGCCCCAGCATTTT
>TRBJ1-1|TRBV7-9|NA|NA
CASSSQQGNTEAFF
TGTGCCAGCAGCTCCCAGCAGGGAAACACTGAAGCTTTCTTT
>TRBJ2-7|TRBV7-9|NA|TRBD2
CASSLVSGTSGSSYEQYF
TGTGCCAGCAGCTTAGTGTCGGGGACTAGCGGTAGCTCCTACGAGCAGTACTTC
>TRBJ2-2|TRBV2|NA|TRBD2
CASSPGRVANTGELFF
TGTGCCAGCAGCCCCGGGAGGGTTGCGAACACCGGGGAGCTGTTTTTT
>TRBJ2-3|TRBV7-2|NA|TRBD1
CASSRQGGGTDTQYF
TGTGCCAGCAGTCGACAGGGGGGTGGCACAGATACGCAGTATTTT
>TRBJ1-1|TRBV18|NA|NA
CASSRLGSQGGNTEAFF
TGTGCCAGCTCACGCCTGGGGAGCCAAGGGGGTAACACTGAAGCTTTCTTT
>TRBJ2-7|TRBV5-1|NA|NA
CASSQSQGGADEQYF
TGCGCCAGCAGCCAATCACAGGGTGGGGCCGACGAGCAGTACTTC
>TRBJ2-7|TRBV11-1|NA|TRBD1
CASSRGQGPAYEQYF
TGTGCCAGCAGCCGAGGACAGGGGCCCGCCTACGAGCAGTACTTC
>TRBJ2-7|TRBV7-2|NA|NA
CASSFTSPVDEQYF
TGTGCCAGCAGCTTTACTAGCCCAGTGGACGAGCAGTACTTC
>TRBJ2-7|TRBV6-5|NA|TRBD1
CASSYSGQYGTYEQYF
TGTGCCAGCAGTTACTCGGGACAGTATGGAACCTACGAGCAGTACTTC
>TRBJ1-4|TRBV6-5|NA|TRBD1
CASSWDRGEKLFF
TGTGCCAGCAGTTGGGACAGGGGTGAAAAACTGTTTTTT
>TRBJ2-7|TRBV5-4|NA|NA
CASSLYRGGEQYF
TGTGCCAGCAGCTTGTACAGGGGGGGCGAGCAGTACTTC
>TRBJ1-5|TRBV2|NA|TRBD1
CATGTGANFNQPQHF
TGTGCCACAGGGACAGGGGCCAACTTCAATCAGCCCCAGCATTTT
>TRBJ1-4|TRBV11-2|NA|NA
CASSPRGGDEKLFF
TGTGCCAGCAGCCCGAGGGGGGGGGATGAAAAACTGTTTTTT
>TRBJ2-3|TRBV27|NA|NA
CASSPVWGVKSDTQYF
TGTGCCAGCAGTCCCGTTTGGGGAGTGAAATCAGATACGCAGTATTTT
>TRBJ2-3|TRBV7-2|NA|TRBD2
CASSEWRLAGSTDTQYF
TGTGCCAGCAGCGAATGGAGGCTAGCGGGTAGCACAGATACGCAGTATTTT
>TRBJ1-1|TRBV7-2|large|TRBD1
CASSPAVQGSTEAFF
TGTGCCAGCAGCCCCGCGGTACAGGGGTCGACTGAAGCTTTCTTT
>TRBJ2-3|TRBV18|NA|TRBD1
CASSGTGLGTDTQYF
TGTGCCAGCTCCGGGACAGGGTTGGGCACAGATACGCAGTATTTT
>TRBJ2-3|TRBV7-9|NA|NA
CASSPSGGDTQYF
TGTGCCAGCAGCCCTAGTGGCGGAGATACGCAGTATTTT
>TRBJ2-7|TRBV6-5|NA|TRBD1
CASNNLRDRSYEQYF
TGTGCCAGCAACAACCTCCGGGACAGGTCCTACGAGCAGTACTTC
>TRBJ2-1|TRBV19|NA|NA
CASRESGAYNEQFF
TGTGCCAGTAGGGAGAGCGGAGCATACAATGAGCAGTTCTTC
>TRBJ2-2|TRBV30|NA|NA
CAWTLGRGETGELFF
TGTGCCTGGACCCTCGGCAGGGGTGAGACCGGGGAGCTGTTTTTT
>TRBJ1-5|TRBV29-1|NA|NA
CSAQGLGSNQPQHF
TGCAGCGCCCAGGGGTTGGGTAGCAATCAGCCCCAGCATTTT
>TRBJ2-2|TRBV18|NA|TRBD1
CASSQRQGNTGELFF
TGTGCCAGCTCACAAAGACAGGGTAACACCGGGGAGCTGTTTTTT
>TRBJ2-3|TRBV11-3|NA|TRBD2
CASSKGLAGEDTDTQYF
TGTGCCAGCAGCAAGGGACTAGCGGGGGAAGACACAGATACGCAGTATTTT
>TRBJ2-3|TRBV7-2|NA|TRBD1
CASSLGGQLTDTQYF
TGTGCCAGCAGCTTAGGGGGACAGCTCACAGATACGCAGTATTTT
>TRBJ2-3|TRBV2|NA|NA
CASSETLASGPDTQYF
TGTGCCAGCAGTGAGACTCTAGCGTCGGGCCCAGATACGCAGTATTTT
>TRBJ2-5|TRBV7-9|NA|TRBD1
CASSPWDRDDTQYF
TGTGCCAGCAGCCCCTGGGACAGGGATGACACCCAGTACTTC
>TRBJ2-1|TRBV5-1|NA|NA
CASSLGGGDNEQFF
TGCGCCAGCAGCCTGGGAGGGGGTGACAATGAGCAGTTCTTC
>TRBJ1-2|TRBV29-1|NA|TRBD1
CSAAGTEGYGYTF
TGCAGCGCTGCGGGGACAGAGGGCTATGGCTACACCTTC
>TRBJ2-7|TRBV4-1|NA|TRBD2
CASSQAGLAGVGYEQYF
TGCGCCAGCAGCCAAGCCGGACTAGCGGGAGTCGGCTACGAGCAGTACTTC
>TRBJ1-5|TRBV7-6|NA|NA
CASSLANRAGDSNQPQHF
TGTGCCAGCAGCTTAGCCAACAGGGCGGGGGATAGCAATCAGCCCCAGCATTTT
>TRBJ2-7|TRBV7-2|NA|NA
CASSFVRGREQYF
TGTGCCAGCAGCTTCGTCAGGGGTCGGGAGCAGTACTTC
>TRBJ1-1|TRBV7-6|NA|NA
CASSLWTGGNTEAFF
TGTGCCAGCAGCTTATGGACGGGGGGGAACACTGAAGCTTTCTTT
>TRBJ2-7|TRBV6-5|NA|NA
CASSYSSRGAYEQYF
TGTGCCAGCAGTTACTCGTCGAGAGGCGCCTACGAGCAGTACTTC
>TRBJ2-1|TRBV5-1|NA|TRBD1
CASTGTDYNEQFF
TGCGCCAGTACCGGGACAGACTACAATGAGCAGTTCTTC
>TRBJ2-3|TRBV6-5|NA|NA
CASSATGNSYDTQYF
TGTGCCAGCAGTGCTACCGGGAATAGCTACGATACGCAGTATTTT
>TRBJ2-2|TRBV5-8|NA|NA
CASRTTANTGELFF
TGTGCCAGCAGGACTACCGCGAACACCGGGGAGCTGTTTTTT
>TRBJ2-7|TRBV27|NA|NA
CASSLWAGQKYEQYF
TGTGCCAGCAGTCTTTGGGCAGGGCAAAAATACGAGCAGTACTTC
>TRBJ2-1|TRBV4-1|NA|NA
CASSLSMNNEQFF
TGCGCCAGCAGCCTGTCTATGAACAATGAGCAGTTCTTC
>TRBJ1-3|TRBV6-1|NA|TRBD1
CASSGTGGGNTIYF
TGTGCCAGCAGTGGAACAGGGGGAGGTAACACCATATATTTT
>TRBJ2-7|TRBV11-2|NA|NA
CASSFLMGGGSYEQYF
TGTGCCAGCAGCTTCCTTATGGGGGGAGGCTCCTACGAGCAGTACTTC
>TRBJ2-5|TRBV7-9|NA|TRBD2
CASSSGTIETQYF
TGTGCCAGCAGCTCCGGGACTATAGAGACCCAGTACTTC
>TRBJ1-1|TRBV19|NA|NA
CAATKEGRGAFF
TGTGCCGCGACGAAGGAGGGGAGGGGAGCTTTCTTT
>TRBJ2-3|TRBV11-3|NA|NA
CASSPSAGRPDTQYF
TGTGCCAGCAGCCCCAGCGCGGGAAGGCCAGATACGCAGTATTTT
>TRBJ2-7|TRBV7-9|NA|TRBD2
CASSGSSGRTYEQYF
TGTGCCAGCAGCGGGTCTAGCGGGCGGACCTACGAGCAGTACTTC